What follows describes a single T cell receptor beta chain. Only a few counts were recorded for this clonotype. It has no known antigen specificity. Per-nucleotide qualities are absent, and no much larger clonotype sits a single base away. Unmatched junction bases come to 9, with V trimmed by 3 bases and J by 5 bases. The germline V gene (reference sequence) provides CDR1 DFQATT and CDR2 SNEGSKA. From cysteine to phenylalanine, the CDR3 is 14 amino acids long. The kept DNA is CDR3 alone, 42 bases in frame from the first base. This sample is drawn from a study of identical twins (dated by TCRdb to 2016 to 2018). Study-level background: TCR alpha and beta repertoires from monozygotic twins, unrelated adults of various ages and cord blood were deep-sequenced to test whether fetal clonotypes persist. Replicate twin experiments were performed at different times using different library preparation protocols to rule out contamination. Results and caveats for the whole study, not just this receptor: Compared with coincidental sharing between unrelated individuals, out-of-frame TCR alpha sequences shared between twins showed an excess of sequences with low generation probability. In monozygotic twins, out-of-frame TCR alpha sharing was systematically underestimated by recombination models, although the models agreed with sharing between unrelated individuals. The excess sharing between twins in beta out-of-frame sequences was weaker because fewer shared sequences reduced the signal-to-noise ratio. Invariant T cells such as MAIT and iNKT could partly confound zero-insertion analyses, although diverse VJ usage argued against such confounding for most clonotypes. Abundant cord blood beta clonotypes carried fewer insertions; young adult naive repertoires showed a weaker similar trend, while memory repertoires showed none. Conclusions relied on cross-sectional statistical analysis, since the same donors could not be followed over many years.

All donors were healthy Caucasians. The twin cohort consisted of three pairs of female monozygotic twins, all aged about 18 to 29 years. CD4+ and CD8+ T cell populations were isolated with positive isolation kits from Invitrogen. The library was obtained by 5' RACE. The sequencing machine was an Illumina HiSeq 2000. Template switching added a universal primer binding site, and the final cDNA carried a unique molecular identifier that allowed TCR cDNA molecules to be counted accurately. Specific primers in the conserved constant-segment region were used to synthesize first-strand cDNA for TCR alpha and beta chains. To control for contamination, every cDNA library was double barcoded, receiving both a SMART-Mk sample barcode and Illumina barcodes. TruSeq adapter sequences and Illumina sample barcodes were added in two successive PCR steps. Sequencing of the TCR alpha and beta cDNA libraries was done on the Illumina HiSeq platform using custom primers. The paper's data handling went like this. Unique molecular identifiers were extracted from raw reads with MiGEC, and CDR3 positions were determined with MiXCR. For each individual, recombination models were inferred using an EM algorithm with the repgenHMM and IGoR tools. Shared clonotypes were analyzed with the tcR package in R, and sharing was normalized by the product of cloneset sizes. To study raw recombination free of thymic and clonal selection effects, out-of-frame nonproductive sequences were analyzed. The raw public data were reprocessed by TCRdb itself: fastp quality trimming at Q25, MiXCR clonotype calling, in-frame beta chains only. Merged by CDR3 protein, the rows form single entries marked with the most common genes and DNA. The V and J calls and clone size come from TCRdb's table, not from the authors' own analysis. The sample has about 470,000 distinct CDR3 sequences on record, roughly a quarter of them singletons. The ten most abundant clones make up 2.9% of the sample.

The data were also submitted as part of a second study, on T cells expressing NK-cell markers. As noted in the second study: In sorted CD3+CD56+NKG2C+, CD3+CD56+NKG2C- and CD3+CD56-NKG2C+ T-cell subsets from eight donors, TCR beta-chain repertoires were profiled. Among the eight sequenced donors, seven were HCMV-seropositive and one was HCMV-seronegative. To restrict sorting to alphabetaTCR-expressing T cells, an anti-gammadeltaTCR antibody was added in several experiments. For about 6 donors, the dominant CD3+CD56+NKG2C+ clonotypes were among the top 10 CD8+ clonotypes and accounted for about 1.0-8% of CD8+ T cells. Those dominant clonotypes were again the most abundant among CD3+CD56-NKG2C+ cells in a few donors, at about 28.3-65%. Whether the expanded NKG2C-expressing T cell clones were specific for HCMV antigens was left unclear. Randomly selected healthy volunteers, three men and five women, were used as the eight sequenced donors. To determine HCMV serostatus, a commercial ELISA kit was used to detect HCMV-specific IgG in serum. MIGEC was used to demultiplex reads and group the reads by UMI, and MiTCR was used to assemble and quantify clonotypes. To exclude erroneous sequences, any TCR cDNA sequence not supported by at least two reads was discarded. Downstream repertoire analysis used the tcR package, and clonotypes were matched across fractions by CDR3 nucleotide sequence plus V segment. Antigen specificity was annotated against VDJdb with VDJmatch, allowing one amino acid substitution in CDR3.

Recombination linked TRBV20-1 to TRBJ2-7, with TRBD2 identical over 8 junction bases. This TCR derives from a woman between 18 and 29 years old in good health. The sequencing sample was made of CD4+ T cells sorted from blood. In nucleotides, the sequence is TGCAGTGCTAGTGGGAGCGGGGGAACTGACGAGCAGTACTTC. It specifies CSASGSGGTDEQYF.